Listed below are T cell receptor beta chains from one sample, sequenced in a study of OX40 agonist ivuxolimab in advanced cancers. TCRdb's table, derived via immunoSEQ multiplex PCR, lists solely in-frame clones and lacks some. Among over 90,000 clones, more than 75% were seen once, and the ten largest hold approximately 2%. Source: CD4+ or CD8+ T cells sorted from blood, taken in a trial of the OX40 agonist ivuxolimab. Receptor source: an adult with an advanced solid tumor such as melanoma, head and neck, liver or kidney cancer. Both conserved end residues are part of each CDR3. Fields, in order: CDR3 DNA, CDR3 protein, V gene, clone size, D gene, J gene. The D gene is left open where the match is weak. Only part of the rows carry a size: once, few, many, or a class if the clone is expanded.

CDR3nt: TGTGCCAGCAGTTCCGTGCAGAAGAGCTTGAGTGGCTACACCTTC; CDR3aa: CASSSVQKSLSGYTF; v_gene: TRBV6-5; abundance: .; d_gene: .; j_gene: TRBJ1-2
CDR3nt: TGTGCCAGTAGTCTTAGGACTAGCCAATACAATGAGCAGTTCTTC; CDR3aa: CASSLRTSQYNEQFF; v_gene: TRBV19; abundance: .; d_gene: TRBD2; j_gene: TRBJ2-1
CDR3nt: TGTGCCAGCAGTCCCCGACTGGACGTGGGTGGCTACACCTTC; CDR3aa: CASSPRLDVGGYTF; v_gene: TRBV27; abundance: few; d_gene: .; j_gene: TRBJ1-2
CDR3nt: TGTGCCAGCAGCAATCGGGACAGGGGGCGATTCCCTGAAGCTTTCTTT; CDR3aa: CASSNRDRGRFPEAFF; v_gene: TRBV7-9; abundance: .; d_gene: TRBD1; j_gene: TRBJ1-1
CDR3nt: TGTGCCAGCAGTTTATCGGCTAGCACAGATACGCAGTATTTT; CDR3aa: CASSLSASTDTQYF; v_gene: TRBV27; abundance: .; d_gene: .; j_gene: TRBJ2-3
CDR3nt: TGCGCCAGCAGCTTGGCTGCAGGAGACCAAGAGACCCAGTACTTC; CDR3aa: CASSLAAGDQETQYF; v_gene: TRBV5-1; abundance: .; d_gene: .; j_gene: TRBJ2-5
CDR3nt: TGTGCCAGCAGCTTAGCGGCTCAAAGTGGCTACACCTTC; CDR3aa: CASSLAAQSGYTF; v_gene: TRBV7-3; abundance: .; d_gene: .; j_gene: TRBJ1-2
CDR3nt: TGTGCCAGTAGCGCCCGGCCGGGACAGGGAAACAATGAGCAGTTCTTC; CDR3aa: CASSARPGQGNNEQFF; v_gene: TRBV19; abundance: .; d_gene: TRBD1; j_gene: TRBJ2-1
CDR3nt: TGTGCCAGCAGCTTAGGGACTCAGAGCACAGATACGCAGTATTTT; CDR3aa: CASSLGTQSTDTQYF; v_gene: TRBV11-1; abundance: .; d_gene: .; j_gene: TRBJ2-3
CDR3nt: TGTGCCAGTAGTATAACTCCCCGGGGCACAGATACGCAGTATTTT; CDR3aa: CASSITPRGTDTQYF; v_gene: TRBV19; abundance: .; d_gene: .; j_gene: TRBJ2-3
CDR3nt: TGCGCCAGCAGGCCCGAGTTTGATCGCTACACCTTC; CDR3aa: CASRPEFDRYTF; v_gene: TRBV5-1; abundance: .; d_gene: .; j_gene: TRBJ1-2
CDR3nt: TGCGCCAGCACCCCGGGGCTACCGGGGAGAGAGCAGTTCTTC; CDR3aa: CASTPGLPGREQFF; v_gene: TRBV5-1; abundance: .; d_gene: .; j_gene: TRBJ2-1
CDR3nt: TGTGCCAGCACCCTGGGGTCGGGACAGGGAACCTACGAGCAGTACTTC; CDR3aa: CASTLGSGQGTYEQYF; v_gene: TRBV7-6; abundance: .; d_gene: TRBD1; j_gene: TRBJ2-7
CDR3nt: TGCGCCAGCAGCCAGACCGGGAATGTCTATGGCTACACCTTC; CDR3aa: CASSQTGNVYGYTF; v_gene: TRBV4-1; abundance: .; d_gene: .; j_gene: TRBJ1-2
CDR3nt: TGTGCCAGCAGTTACATACCTAGCACAGATACGCAGTATTTT; CDR3aa: CASSYIPSTDTQYF; v_gene: TRBV6-5; abundance: .; d_gene: .; j_gene: TRBJ2-3
CDR3nt: TGCAGCGCCCAACTAGCGGGAGGATCCGGGGAGCTGTTTTTT; CDR3aa: CSAQLAGGSGELFF; v_gene: TRBV29-1; abundance: .; d_gene: TRBD2; j_gene: TRBJ2-2
CDR3nt: TGTGCCAGCAGTTTATCCCCCTGGAACTTTAACGAGCAGTACTTC; CDR3aa: CASSLSPWNFNEQYF; v_gene: TRBV27; abundance: .; d_gene: .; j_gene: TRBJ2-7
CDR3nt: TGTGCCAGCAGTTCTCCGGAGGGGGGGATAGGGGAGCTGTTTTTT; CDR3aa: CASSSPEGGIGELFF; v_gene: TRBV6-6; abundance: .; d_gene: .; j_gene: TRBJ2-2
CDR3nt: TGTGCCAGCAGGATGTCAGGGGGCCGCAATCAGCCCCAGCATTTT; CDR3aa: CASRMSGGRNQPQHF; v_gene: TRBV6-5; abundance: .; d_gene: TRBD1; j_gene: TRBJ1-5
CDR3nt: TGTGCTAGCAGCCCTCCCGTTGGGGGTGTCGCTCCTGGAAACACCATATATTTT; CDR3aa: CASSPPVGGVAPGNTIYF; v_gene: TRBV7-7; abundance: .; d_gene: .; j_gene: TRBJ1-3
CDR3nt: TGTGCCACCAGCAGAGGACAGGAGATCTCCTACGAGCAGTACTTC; CDR3aa: CATSRGQEISYEQYF; v_gene: TRBV15; abundance: .; d_gene: .; j_gene: TRBJ2-7
CDR3nt: TGTGCCAGCAGCTTAGGACAGATCAATCAGCCCCAGCATTTT; CDR3aa: CASSLGQINQPQHF; v_gene: TRBV5-6; abundance: .; d_gene: .; j_gene: TRBJ1-5
CDR3nt: TGTGCCAGCAGCTTGGGTGCAGCCTACGAGCAGTACTTC; CDR3aa: CASSLGAAYEQYF; v_gene: TRBV5-5; abundance: .; d_gene: .; j_gene: TRBJ2-7
CDR3nt: TGTGCCATCAGTGAAATAGCAGTCGCAGATACGCAGTATTTT; CDR3aa: CAISEIAVADTQYF; v_gene: TRBV10-3; abundance: .; d_gene: .; j_gene: TRBJ2-3
CDR3nt: TGTGCCAGCAGCAAAGCTAGGACTAGCTCAACTAGGGCCAAAAACATTCAGTACTTC; CDR3aa: CASSKARTSSTRAKNIQYF; v_gene: TRBV21-1; abundance: .; d_gene: .; j_gene: TRBJ2-4
CDR3nt: TGTGCCTGGAGTGCTGGTGGGAACACTGAAGCTTTCTTT; CDR3aa: CAWSAGGNTEAFF; v_gene: TRBV30; abundance: .; d_gene: .; j_gene: TRBJ1-1
CDR3nt: TGCGCCAGCAGCTTGGGGCACAATGAGCAGTTCTTC; CDR3aa: CASSLGHNEQFF; v_gene: TRBV5-1; abundance: once; d_gene: .; j_gene: TRBJ2-1
CDR3nt: TGTGCCAGCAGCCCTGGCGACAGGGGGCAAGAGACCCAGTACTTC; CDR3aa: CASSPGDRGQETQYF; v_gene: TRBV11-3; abundance: once; d_gene: TRBD1; j_gene: TRBJ2-5
CDR3nt: TGTGCCAGCAGTTCTCTTCGCCGGGGGAGCCGCACAGATACGCAGTATTTT; CDR3aa: CASSSLRRGSRTDTQYF; v_gene: TRBV27; abundance: .; d_gene: .; j_gene: TRBJ2-3
CDR3nt: TGTGCCAGCATCCTGGGACAGGGGGAAACCGGGGAGCTGTTTTTT; CDR3aa: CASILGQGETGELFF; v_gene: TRBV21-1; abundance: .; d_gene: .; j_gene: TRBJ2-2
CDR3nt: TGTGCCAGCAGCGCGCAACAGGGTAACTATGGCTACACCTTC; CDR3aa: CASSAQQGNYGYTF; v_gene: TRBV9; abundance: .; d_gene: .; j_gene: TRBJ1-2
CDR3nt: TGTGCCAGCAGCGCCCTGAGTGTAGCGGGTGAAGAGACCCAGTACTTC; CDR3aa: CASSALSVAGEETQYF; v_gene: TRBV9; abundance: .; d_gene: TRBD2; j_gene: TRBJ2-5
CDR3nt: TGTGCCAGCAGCTTGCCTCCGGGACCCCAAGAGACCCAGTACTTC; CDR3aa: CASSLPPGPQETQYF; v_gene: TRBV5-6; abundance: .; d_gene: .; j_gene: TRBJ2-5
CDR3nt: TGTGCCAGCAGTCACCTAGGTCCTCGGAACAATGAGCAGTTCTTC; CDR3aa: CASSHLGPRNNEQFF; v_gene: TRBV2; abundance: .; d_gene: .; j_gene: TRBJ2-1
CDR3nt: TGTGCCTGGCCGACAGGGACTGGAAACACCATATATTTT; CDR3aa: CAWPTGTGNTIYF; v_gene: TRBV30; abundance: .; d_gene: TRBD1; j_gene: TRBJ1-3
CDR3nt: TGTGCCAGTAGTTCCCTAAGCGGGGGCTCCTACAATGAGCAGTTCTTC; CDR3aa: CASSSLSGGSYNEQFF; v_gene: TRBV19; abundance: .; d_gene: TRBD2; j_gene: TRBJ2-1
CDR3nt: TGTGCCAGCAGGGGGGACTTCTACGAGCAGTACTTC; CDR3aa: CASRGDFYEQYF; v_gene: TRBV2; abundance: .; d_gene: .; j_gene: TRBJ2-7
CDR3nt: TGTGCCAGCAGGACGGACGGGACTAGCGGCTACACAGATACGCAGTATTTT; CDR3aa: CASRTDGTSGYTDTQYF; v_gene: TRBV2; abundance: .; d_gene: TRBD2; j_gene: TRBJ2-3
CDR3nt: TGTGCCAGCAGAAGCAGGGGCCACGAGCAGTACTTC; CDR3aa: CASRSRGHEQYF; v_gene: TRBV2; abundance: .; d_gene: .; j_gene: TRBJ2-7
CDR3nt: TGTGCCTGGAGTGCCAGGTCTACCGGGGAGCTGTTTTTT; CDR3aa: CAWSARSTGELFF; v_gene: TRBV30; abundance: .; d_gene: .; j_gene: TRBJ2-2
CDR3nt: TGTGCCAGCAGCTTCGAAACAGGGTATTCTGGAAACACCATATATTTT; CDR3aa: CASSFETGYSGNTIYF; v_gene: TRBV7-9; abundance: .; d_gene: .; j_gene: TRBJ1-3
CDR3nt: TGTGCCAGCAATGAACAGGGGGCCCTGCTTATGAACACTGAAGCTTTCTTT; CDR3aa: CASNEQGALLMNTEAFF; v_gene: TRBV6-1; abundance: .; d_gene: TRBD1; j_gene: TRBJ1-1
CDR3nt: TGTGCCAGCAGCTCTGGAGCGGGAGGGCCGAGGACCGGGGAGCTGTTTTTT; CDR3aa: CASSSGAGGPRTGELFF; v_gene: TRBV7-9; abundance: .; d_gene: TRBD2; j_gene: TRBJ2-2
CDR3nt: TGTGCCAGCAGTCCCATCCCAGGGATGGCCAAAAACATTCAGTACTTC; CDR3aa: CASSPIPGMAKNIQYF; v_gene: TRBV27; abundance: few; d_gene: .; j_gene: TRBJ2-4
CDR3nt: TGTGCCAGCAGCTTACCTAGCGGGAATGAGCAGTTCTTC; CDR3aa: CASSLPSGNEQFF; v_gene: TRBV13; abundance: once; d_gene: TRBD2; j_gene: TRBJ2-1
CDR3nt: TGTGCCAGCAGCTCGTCGAGCGGGAGGGCCTGGTTCTACGAGCAGTACTTC; CDR3aa: CASSSSSGRAWFYEQYF; v_gene: TRBV5-8; abundance: .; d_gene: TRBD2; j_gene: TRBJ2-7
CDR3nt: TGTGCCAGCAGTGCACGAGGCGGGAGGGACAATGAGCAGTTCTTC; CDR3aa: CASSARGGRDNEQFF; v_gene: TRBV2; abundance: .; d_gene: TRBD2; j_gene: TRBJ2-1
CDR3nt: TGTGCCAGTAGTATATGGGCTCCTGGGGCCAACGTCCTGACTTTC; CDR3aa: CASSIWAPGANVLTF; v_gene: TRBV19; abundance: few; d_gene: .; j_gene: TRBJ2-6
CDR3nt: TGTGCAAGTCGCTTAGTCCGACAAAAGGGAACCTACGAGCAGTACTTC; CDR3aa: CASRLVRQKGTYEQYF; v_gene: TRBV12-2; abundance: .; d_gene: .; j_gene: TRBJ2-7
CDR3nt: TGTGCCAGCAGTAGAGACACCGGGGAGCTGTTTTTT; CDR3aa: CASSRDTGELFF; v_gene: TRBV6-1; abundance: .; d_gene: .; j_gene: TRBJ2-2